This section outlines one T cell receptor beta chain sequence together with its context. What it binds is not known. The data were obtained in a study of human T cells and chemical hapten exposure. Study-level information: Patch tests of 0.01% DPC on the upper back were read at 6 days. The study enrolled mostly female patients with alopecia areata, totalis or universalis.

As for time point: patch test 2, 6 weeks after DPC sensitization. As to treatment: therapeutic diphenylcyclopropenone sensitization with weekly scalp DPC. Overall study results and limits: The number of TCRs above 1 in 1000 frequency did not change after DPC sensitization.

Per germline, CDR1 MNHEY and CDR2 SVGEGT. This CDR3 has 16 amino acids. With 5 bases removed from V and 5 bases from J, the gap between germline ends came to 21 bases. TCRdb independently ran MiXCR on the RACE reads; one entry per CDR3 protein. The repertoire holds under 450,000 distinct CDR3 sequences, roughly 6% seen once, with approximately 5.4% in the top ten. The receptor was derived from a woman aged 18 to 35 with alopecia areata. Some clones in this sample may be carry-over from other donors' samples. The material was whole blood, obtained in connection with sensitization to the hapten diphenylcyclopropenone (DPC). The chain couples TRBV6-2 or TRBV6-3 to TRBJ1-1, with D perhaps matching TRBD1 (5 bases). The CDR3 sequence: CASSGGTPGWLTEAFF. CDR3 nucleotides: TGTGCCAGCAGTGGGGGGACTCCGGGGTGGCTGACTGAAGCTTTCTTT.